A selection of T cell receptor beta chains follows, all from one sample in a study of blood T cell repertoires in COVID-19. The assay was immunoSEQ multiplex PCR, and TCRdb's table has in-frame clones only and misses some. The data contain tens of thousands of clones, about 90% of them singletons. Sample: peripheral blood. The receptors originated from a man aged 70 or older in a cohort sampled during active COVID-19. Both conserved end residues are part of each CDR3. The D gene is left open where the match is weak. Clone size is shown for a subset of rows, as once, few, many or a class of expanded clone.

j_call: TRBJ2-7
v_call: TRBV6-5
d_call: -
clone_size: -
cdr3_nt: TGTGCCAGCAGTTCCCCGCGGCGCGAGCAGTACTTC
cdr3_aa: CASSSPRREQYF

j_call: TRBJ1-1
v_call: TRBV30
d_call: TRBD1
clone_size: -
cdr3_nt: TGTGCCTGGTCCCGGGACAGGGGAAACACTGAAGCTTTCTTT
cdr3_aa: CAWSRDRGNTEAFF

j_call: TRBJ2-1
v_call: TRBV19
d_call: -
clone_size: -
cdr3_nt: TGTGCCAGTAGCCTTGGGAGGGAGCAGTTCTTC
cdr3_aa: CASSLGREQFF

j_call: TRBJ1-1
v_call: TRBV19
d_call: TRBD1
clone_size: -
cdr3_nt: TGTGCCAGTAGAAATCAGGGGGCGCCGAGCACTGAAGCTTTCTTT
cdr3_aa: CASRNQGAPSTEAFF

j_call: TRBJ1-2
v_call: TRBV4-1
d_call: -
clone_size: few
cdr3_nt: TGCGCCAGCAGCCAAGCCCCCCTTGGATTTAGGGGGTTCTATGGCTACACCTTC
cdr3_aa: CASSQAPLGFRGFYGYTF

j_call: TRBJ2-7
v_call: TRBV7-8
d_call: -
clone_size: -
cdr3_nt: TGTGCCAGCAGCTTAACAGGTCCTTCCTACGAGCAGTACTTC
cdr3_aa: CASSLTGPSYEQYF

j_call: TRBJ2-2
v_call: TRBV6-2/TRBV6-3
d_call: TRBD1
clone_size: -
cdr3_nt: TGTGCCAGCAGTTCGGGACAGTACACCGGGGAGCTGTTTTTT
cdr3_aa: CASSSGQYTGELFF

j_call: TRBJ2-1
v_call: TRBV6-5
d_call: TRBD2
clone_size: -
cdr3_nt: TGTGCCAGTGGACTAGCGGGGACTAAAAGCAATGAGCAGTTCTTC
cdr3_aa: CASGLAGTKSNEQFF

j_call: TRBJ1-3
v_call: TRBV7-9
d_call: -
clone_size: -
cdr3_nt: TGTGCCAGCAGCTTAGTACCCAGTTCAGTGGGAAACACCATATATTTT
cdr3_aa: CASSLVPSSVGNTIYF

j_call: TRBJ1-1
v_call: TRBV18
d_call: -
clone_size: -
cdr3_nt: TGTGCCAGCTCACCACCGGACACCCTCGCGAACACTGAAGCTTTCTTT
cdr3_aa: CASSPPDTLANTEAFF

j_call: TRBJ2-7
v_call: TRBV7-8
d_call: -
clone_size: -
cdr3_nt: TGTGCCAGCAGTCAACTGCGGACTCCCTACGAGCAGTACTTC
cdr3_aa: CASSQLRTPYEQYF

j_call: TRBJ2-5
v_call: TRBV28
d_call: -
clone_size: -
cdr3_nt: TGTGCCAGCAGTTTAGCAGTATTAAAGACCCAGTACTTC
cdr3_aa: CASSLAVLKTQYF

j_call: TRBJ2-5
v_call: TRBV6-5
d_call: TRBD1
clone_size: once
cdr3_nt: TGTGCCAGCAGTCCTCGGACAGGGGCAGAGACCCAGTACTTC
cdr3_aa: CASSPRTGAETQYF

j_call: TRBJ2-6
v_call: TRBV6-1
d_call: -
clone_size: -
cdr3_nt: TGTGCCAGCAGTGCTGGCAGGTTGGCTGGGGCCAACGTCCTGACTTTC
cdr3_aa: CASSAGRLAGANVLTF

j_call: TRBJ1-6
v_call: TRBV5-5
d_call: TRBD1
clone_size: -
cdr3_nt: TGTGCCAGCAGCTCCGTCAGGGGGGACTCACCCCTCCACTTT
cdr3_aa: CASSSVRGDSPLHF

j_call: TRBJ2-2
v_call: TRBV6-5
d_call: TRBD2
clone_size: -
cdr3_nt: TGTGCCACCCGCGGGACTAGCGGGAACGCGGAGCTGTTTTTT
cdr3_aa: CATRGTSGNAELFF

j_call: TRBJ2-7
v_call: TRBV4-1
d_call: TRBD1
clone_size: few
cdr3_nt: TGCGCCAGCAGCCAGGGGACAGAGCCCTACGAGCAGTACTTC
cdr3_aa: CASSQGTEPYEQYF

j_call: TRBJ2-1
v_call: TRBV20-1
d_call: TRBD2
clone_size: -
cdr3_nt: TGCAGTGCTAGTAGCGGGAGTGGGAACAATGAGCAGTTCTTC
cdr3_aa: CSASSGSGNNEQFF

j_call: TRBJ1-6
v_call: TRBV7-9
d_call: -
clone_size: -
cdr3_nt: TGTGCCAGCAGCTTAGACCAGGCGGGTGTTTCACCCCTCCACTTT
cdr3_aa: CASSLDQAGVSPLHF

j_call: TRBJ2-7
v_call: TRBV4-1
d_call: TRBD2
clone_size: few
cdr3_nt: TGCGCCAGCAGCCAAGATCGGGGGGGCCCCTACGAGCAGTACTTC
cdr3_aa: CASSQDRGGPYEQYF

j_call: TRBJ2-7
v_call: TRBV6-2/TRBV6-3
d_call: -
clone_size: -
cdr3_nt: TGTGCCAGCAGTTACAGGAGCAACTCCTACGAGCAGTACTTC
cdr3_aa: CASSYRSNSYEQYF

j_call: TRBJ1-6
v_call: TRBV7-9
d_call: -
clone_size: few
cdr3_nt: TGTGCCAGCGCCCAGTCCAATTCACCCCTCCACTTT
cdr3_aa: CASAQSNSPLHF

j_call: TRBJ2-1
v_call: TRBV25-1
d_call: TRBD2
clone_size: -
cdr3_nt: TGTGCCAGCAGTGAGTCTTCGCGGGGGTCCTACAATGAGCAGTTCTTC
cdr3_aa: CASSESSRGSYNEQFF

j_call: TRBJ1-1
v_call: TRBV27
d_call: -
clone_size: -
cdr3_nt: TGTGCCAGCAGTTTAAGCCCGGACAAGGGGGTGGGGTACACTGAAGCTTTCTTT
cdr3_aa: CASSLSPDKGVGYTEAFF

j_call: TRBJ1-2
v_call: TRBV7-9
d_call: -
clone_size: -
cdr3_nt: TGTGCCAGCAGCCCCCAAGCCTATGGCTACACCTTC
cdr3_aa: CASSPQAYGYTF

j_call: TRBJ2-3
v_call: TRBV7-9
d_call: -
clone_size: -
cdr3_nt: TGTGCCAGCAGCAGGCTAGCGAGTCCCACAGATACGCAGTATTTT
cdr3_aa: CASSRLASPTDTQYF

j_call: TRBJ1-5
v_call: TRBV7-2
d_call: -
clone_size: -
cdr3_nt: TGTGCCAGCAGCCCACGAGGGGGTAGCAATCAGCCCCAGCATTTT
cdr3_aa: CASSPRGGSNQPQHF

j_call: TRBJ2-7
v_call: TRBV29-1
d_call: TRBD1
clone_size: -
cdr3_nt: TGCAGCGTTTTAAACAGGGACAGGGCCTACGAGCAGTACTTC
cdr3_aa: CSVLNRDRAYEQYF

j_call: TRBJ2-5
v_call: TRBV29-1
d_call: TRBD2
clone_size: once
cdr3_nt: TGCAGCGTTGAAGGGGGGACTAGCGGGAGAATGGAGACCCAGTACTTC
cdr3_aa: CSVEGGTSGRMETQYF

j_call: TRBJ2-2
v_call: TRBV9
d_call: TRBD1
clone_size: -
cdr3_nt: TGTGCCAGCAGTGAGACAGGGAACCCCGGGGAGCTGTTTTTT
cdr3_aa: CASSETGNPGELFF

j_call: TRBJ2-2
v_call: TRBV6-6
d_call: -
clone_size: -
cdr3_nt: TGTGCCAGCAGAACGGACAGTTACACCGGGGAGCTGTTTTTT
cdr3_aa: CASRTDSYTGELFF

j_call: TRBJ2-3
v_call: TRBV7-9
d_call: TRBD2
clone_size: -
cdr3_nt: TGTGCCAGCGGTGGCGGGAGGGCAGATACGCAGTATTTT
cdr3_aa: CASGGGRADTQYF

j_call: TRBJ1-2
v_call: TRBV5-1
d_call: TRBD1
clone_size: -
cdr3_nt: TGCGCCAGCAGCTCCGACAGGGGGTTGCGAGGCTACACCTTC
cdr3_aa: CASSSDRGLRGYTF

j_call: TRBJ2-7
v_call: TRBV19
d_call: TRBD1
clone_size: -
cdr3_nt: TGTGCCAGTAGTATGAAGGGACAGGGGCTATACGAGCAGTACTTC
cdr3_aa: CASSMKGQGLYEQYF

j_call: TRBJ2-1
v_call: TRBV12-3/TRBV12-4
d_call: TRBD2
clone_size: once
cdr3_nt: TGTGCCAGCCAGCGGGAGTACAATGAGCAGTTCTTC
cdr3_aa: CASQREYNEQFF

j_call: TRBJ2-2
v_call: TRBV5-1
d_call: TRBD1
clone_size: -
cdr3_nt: TGCGCCAGCAGCTTGTCCGGGACAGGGGGCACCGGGGAGCTGTTTTTT
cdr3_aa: CASSLSGTGGTGELFF

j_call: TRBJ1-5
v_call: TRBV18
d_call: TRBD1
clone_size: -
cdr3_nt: TGTGCCAGCTCTCATACAGGGGCCTATAGCAATCAGCCCCAGCATTTT
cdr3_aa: CASSHTGAYSNQPQHF

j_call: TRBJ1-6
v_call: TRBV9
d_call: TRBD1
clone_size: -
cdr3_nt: TGTGCCAGCAGCGTAGACAACAGGGGGGATTCACCCCTCCACTTT
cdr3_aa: CASSVDNRGDSPLHF

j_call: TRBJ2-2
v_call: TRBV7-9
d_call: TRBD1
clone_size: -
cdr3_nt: TGTGCCAGCAGCTCGACAGGGGGCGCTTCGGGGGAGCTGTTTTTT
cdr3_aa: CASSSTGGASGELFF

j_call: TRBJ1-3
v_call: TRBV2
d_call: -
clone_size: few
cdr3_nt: TGTGCCAGCAGTGGGGTGGGGCACAGGGCTGGAAACACCATATATTTT
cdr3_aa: CASSGVGHRAGNTIYF

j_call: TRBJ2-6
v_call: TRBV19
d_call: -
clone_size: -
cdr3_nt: TGTGCCAGTAGTACCAGGGGTCGTGGGGCCAACGTCCTGACTTTC
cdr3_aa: CASSTRGRGANVLTF

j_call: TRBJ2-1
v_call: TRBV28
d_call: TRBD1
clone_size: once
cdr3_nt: TGTGCCAGCAGTCCAACGGGACAGTACAATGAGCAGTTCTTC
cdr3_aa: CASSPTGQYNEQFF